The 24 T cell receptor beta chains in this list originate from one sample, sequenced in a study of vaccination and CD4 T cells after COVID-19 (dated by TCRdb to between 2022 and 2023). The library was made by PCR. This sample was sequenced with an Illumina iSeq 100. TCRdb reprocessed the public reads (quality trimming at Q25 with fastp, clone calling with MiXCR) and kept in-frame beta chains. Entries that share a CDR3 protein sequence are merged under the most common genes and DNA. This sample has roughly 19,000 distinct CDR3 sequences in its table, and 60% of those were observed once. About 1.1% of the sample rests with the top ten. The input for sequencing was CD4+ T cells from blood, taken after SARS-CoV-2 vaccination. The receptors stem from a human donor who had recovered from COVID-19.

This chain connects TRBV27 to TRBJ2-1; tentatively, D is TRBD2 (6 bases). V gave up 6 bases and J gave up 2 bases, with 26 bases separating them. CDR3 size: 19 residues. The V gene's germline CDR1 is MNHEY and CDR2 SMNVEV (reference sequence). The CDR3 loop reads CASRANPGRRDSPYNEQFF. The CDR3 region has the DNA TGTGCCAGCAGAGCCAACCCCGGGCGGCGGGACTCACCCTACAATGAGCAGTTCTTC.

CDR3 sequence reads: CASSYGRETQYF. The CDR3 DNA is TGTGCCAGCAGTTACGGGAGGGAGACCCAGTACTTC. The chain is built from TRBV6-5 and TRBJ2-5; D might be TRBD2 (6 bases). Per the germline V gene, CDR1 is MNHEY and CDR2 is SVGAGI. Between the trimmed V and J ends, which lost 2 bases and 5 bases, there was a span of 6 bases. The CDR3 extends over 12 amino acids.

The chain carries TRBV27 and TRBJ2-5; TRBD2 matches 13 bases. This CDR3 has 17 residues. Germline V gene sequence: CDR1 MNHEY, CDR2 SMNVEV (reference sequence). V lost 6 bases to trimming and J lost 7 bases; unmatched junction nucleotides: 14. The DNA for the CDR3 is TGTGCCAGCAGCCCTCGCCAGACTAGCGGGAGGTGGGGGACCCAGTACTTC. Protein sequence: CASSPRQTSGRWGTQYF.

The chain uses TRBV11-2 and TRBJ2-7; 11 nucleotides agree with TRBD1. Germline CDR1 SGHAT, CDR2 FQNNGV. With V trimmed by 1 base and J by 6 bases, 5 bases remained unmatched. This CDR3 comprises 15 residues. The CDR3 is CASSLGGTGGSEQYF. DNA of the CDR3: TGTGCCAGCAGCTTAGGCGGGACAGGGGGGTCCGAGCAGTACTTC.

This chain links TRBV6-1 with TRBJ1-5; D may be TRBD1 (5 bases). V was cut by 2 bases and J by 7 bases, with 15 bases left in between. In germline, CDR1 is MNHNS, CDR2 SASEGT. The CDR3 is 15 residues long. The CDR3 DNA reads TGTGCCAGCAGTGAATCGCAGGGCGGCGAACAGCCCCAGCATTTT. Protein: CASSESQGGEQPQHF.

This clonotype was observed a single time. This rearrangement joins TRBV19 to TRBJ1-4; 7 nucleotides agree with TRBD1. There are 15 residues in the CDR3. Trimming took 3 bases from V and 11 from J; bases not matched to a gene: 12. From germline, CDR1 is LNHDA and CDR2 SQIVND (reference sequence). The CDR3 region has the DNA TGTGCCAGTAGTATTAATTCGGCCCAGGGGGGGAAACTGTTTTTT. It codes for CASSINSAQGGKLFF.

This clonotype was observed once. This sequence joins TRBV6-2 or TRBV6-3 and TRBJ1-6, with 7 nucleotides matching TRBD1. The CDR3 loop spans 14 amino acids. With 6 bases clipped from V and 10 bases from J, the junction kept 9 bases outside the gene matches. Germline lookup yields CDR1 MNHEY and CDR2 SVGEGT. This chain's CDR3 is CASRRTGSGSPLHF. In nucleotides, the CDR3 is TGTGCCAGCAGGAGGACAGGCTCGGGATCACCCCTCCACTTT.

The chain has TRBV6-1 and TRBJ1-5, with D unclear. The V end lost 6 bases, the J end lost 0 bases, and 6 bases lay between the germline ends. The CDR3 contains 13 residues. Germline values: CDR1 MNHNS, CDR2 SASEGT. The CDR3 DNA sequence: TGTGCCAGCAGGCCTAATAGCAATCAGCCCCAGCATTTT. Amino acids: CASRPNSNQPQHF.

V usage is TRBV20-1 and J usage is TRBJ2-5, with 7 bases that match TRBD2. Per the germline V gene, CDR1 is DFQATT and CDR2 is SNEGSKA (reference sequence). The CDR3 spans 15 residues. The V gene end was trimmed by 3 bases and the J gene end by 2 bases; junction bases not matched to a gene: 9. For the CDR3, the DNA is TGCAGTGCTAGGCGGGCGGGGGAGCCACAAGAGACCCAGTACTTC. It translates to CSARRAGEPQETQYF.

V usage is TRBV7-9 and J usage is TRBJ2-1; 11 bases map to TRBD2. The V segment lost 4 bases and the J segment 4 bases; nucleotides outside the gene matches: 3. Germline values: CDR1 SEHNR, CDR2 FQNEAQ (reference sequence). This CDR3 is 15 amino acids long. The CDR3 sequence: CASSSTSGKYNEQFF. The CDR3 DNA follows: TGTGCCAGCAGCTCGACTAGCGGGAAATACAATGAGCAGTTCTTC.

This clonotype has just one count. The chain carries TRBV19 and TRBJ2-6; D is perhaps TRBD1 or TRBD2 (5 bases each). V lost 3 bases, J lost 4 bases, and 10 bases lay in between. The V gene's germline CDR1 is LNHDA and CDR2 SQIVND (reference sequence). The CDR3 has 15 amino acids. CDR3 bases: TGTGCCAGTAGTATTGGGGGTACCGGGGCCAACGTCCTGACTTTC. Encoded protein: CASSIGGTGANVLTF.

The chain links TRBV10-3 to TRBJ2-3; TRBD1 is a possible D gene (7 bases). The germline V gene encodes CDR1 ENHRY and CDR2 SYGVKD. V dropped 10 bases and J dropped 10 bases, with 18 bases sitting between them. The length of the CDR3 is 12 residues. The CDR3 is CATRGAGDPQYF. In nucleotides, the CDR3 is TGTGCCACCAGGGGGGCAGGTGACCCGCAGTATTTT.

This chain connects TRBV6-2 or TRBV6-3 to TRBJ2-1, with 12 bases that match TRBD2. Losses at the gene ends were 7 bases for V and 11 bases for J; bases not matched to a gene: 12. Germline V gene data show CDR1 as MNHEY and CDR2 as SVGEGT. This CDR3 comprises 15 residues. The CDR3 nucleotides read TGTGCCAGCACCAATGGGCTAGCGGGAGGGGGAAAGCAGTTCTTC. It is translated as CASTNGLAGGGKQFF.

The rearrangement links TRBV7-2 to TRBJ1-5; D is unclear. The V gene's germline CDR1 is SGHTA and CDR2 FQGNSA. This CDR3 is built from 14 residues. V dropped 1 base and J dropped 6 bases, with 10 bases sitting between them. The CDR3 nucleotides read TGTGCCAGCAGCTTAGGGGGATCGGGTCAGCCCCAGCATTTT. Residues: CASSLGGSGQPQHF.

The chain links TRBV3-1 to TRBJ2-7; D unresolved. The V gene's germline CDR1 is LGHDT and CDR2 YNNKEL (reference sequence). CDR3 length equals 16 residues. Trimming left V 0 bases short and J 0 bases short, with 12 bases between. The DNA for the CDR3 is TGTGCCAGCAGCCAAGATCGTCTTCCCAGCTCCTACGAGCAGTACTTC. It specifies CASSQDRLPSSYEQYF.

The chain recombines TRBV10-1 with TRBJ1-1; D might be TRBD1 (6 bases). CDR3 length: 18 residues. V was clipped by 1 base and J by 3 bases, with 21 bases between them. Germline lookup yields CDR1 WNHNN and CDR2 SYGVQD (reference sequence). The chain's CDR3 is CASSELVRGGRSYTEAFF. The CDR3 region has the DNA TGCGCCAGCAGTGAGTTGGTAAGGGGGGGCCGATCTTACACTGAAGCTTTCTTT.

The chain recombines TRBV6-5 with TRBJ2-7, with TRBD1 identical over 7 bases. After removal of 2 bases from V and 7 bases from J, the junction contained 8 bases not matched to a gene. Germline assignment: CDR1 MNHEY and CDR2 SVGAGI. This CDR3 is built from 14 residues. CDR3 sequence: CASSYEGAEWEQYF. For the CDR3, the DNA is TGTGCCAGCAGTTACGAGGGGGCGGAGTGGGAGCAGTACTTC.

The chain carries TRBV5-1 and TRBJ1-6, with D possibly TRBD1 on 6 matching bases. The CDR3 contains 17 residues. V shed 4 bases and J shed 2 bases, with 16 bases lying between them. Germline CDR1 SGHRS, CDR2 YFSETQ. The CDR3 region is CASSRDIRGPYNSPLHF. Written as DNA, the CDR3 is TGCGCCAGCAGCCGTGACATCAGGGGTCCCTATAATTCACCCCTCCACTTT. The entire variable domain, with the rest obtained from reference TRBV5-1 and TRBJ1-6, is as follows: KAGVTQTPRYLIKTRGQQVTLSCSPISGHRSVSWYQQTPGQGLQFLFEYFSETQRNKGNFPGRFSGRQFSNSRSEMNVSTLELGDSALYLCASSRDIRGPYNSPLHFGNGTRLTVT.

The chain joins TRBV20-1 to TRBJ1-5; TRBD1 matches 9 bases. The CDR3 is made up of 13 amino acids. The V segment lost 4 bases and the J segment 5 bases; nucleotides outside the gene matches: 3. Germline-derived CDR1 and CDR2 are DFQATT and SNEGSKA (reference sequence). CDR3 residues: CSAMRTGDQPQHF. The CDR3 region has the DNA TGCAGTGCTATGCGGACAGGGGATCAGCCCCAGCATTTT.

This clonotype has only a few counts. The V gene is TRBV30, the J gene TRBJ1-1, with 11 bases fitting TRBD1. Germline CDR1 is GTSNPN and CDR2 is SVGIG (reference sequence). V shed 4 bases, J shed 7 bases, and the junction held 14 bases outside the gene matches. This CDR3 is built from 16 residues. This CDR3 reads CAWMNYGTGGSDEAFF. CDR3 DNA sequence: TGTGCCTGGATGAACTATGGGACAGGGGGATCTGATGAAGCTTTCTTT.

The chain has TRBV19 and TRBJ2-3; D possibly corresponds to TRBD2 (6 bases). V was trimmed by 5 bases and J by 0 bases, leaving 15 bases between them. The germline gives CDR1 LNHDA, CDR2 SQIVND (reference sequence). The CDR3 is 16 amino acids. The DNA for the CDR3 is TGTGCCAGTAGTGGGTTAGCGGATACTAGCACAGATACGCAGTATTTT. This sequence encodes CASSGLADTSTDTQYF.

V gene TRBV20-1 combines with J gene TRBJ2-1; D might be TRBD2 (5 bases). CDR1 is DFQATT and CDR2 is SNEGSKA in the germline V gene (reference sequence). The CDR3 spans 14 residues. Deletions cut 2 bases from V and 3 bases from J, with 11 bases between. CDR3 sequence reads: CSARLQGSYNEQFF. The CDR3 DNA is TGCAGTGCTAGACTACAAGGGAGCTACAATGAGCAGTTCTTC.

J is TRBJ2-1 and V is TRBV20-1; 8 positions match TRBD1. This CDR3 is built from 16 residues. Per the germline V gene, CDR1 is DFQATT and CDR2 is SNEGSKA (reference sequence). With V trimmed by 1 base and J by 7 bases, 12 bases remained unmatched. CDR3 protein: CSARALRTDRANEQFF. The CDR3 region has the DNA TGCAGTGCTAGAGCCTTAAGGACGGACAGGGCTAATGAGCAGTTCTTC.

The chain links TRBV24-1 to TRBJ2-2; the match to TRBD2 covers 11 bases. The CDR3 totals 16 residues. V trimming: 3 bases; J trimming: 5 bases; junction bases outside the gene matches: 4. Per germline, CDR1 KGHDR and CDR2 SFDVKD. The CDR3 reads CATSDLAGGETGELFF. The CDR3 bases are TGTGCCACCAGTGATCTAGCGGGAGGTGAGACCGGGGAGCTGTTTTTT.